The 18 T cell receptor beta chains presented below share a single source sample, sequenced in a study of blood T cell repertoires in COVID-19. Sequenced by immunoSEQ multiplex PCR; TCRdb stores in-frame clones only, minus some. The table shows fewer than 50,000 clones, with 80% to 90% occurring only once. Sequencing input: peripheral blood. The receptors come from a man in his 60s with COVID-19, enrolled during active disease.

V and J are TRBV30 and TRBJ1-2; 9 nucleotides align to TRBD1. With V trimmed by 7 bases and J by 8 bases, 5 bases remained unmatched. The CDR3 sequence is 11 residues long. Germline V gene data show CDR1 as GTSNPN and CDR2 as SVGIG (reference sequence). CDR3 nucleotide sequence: TGTGCCTCGGGACAGGGAGGCGGCTACACCTTC. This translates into CASGQGGGYTF.

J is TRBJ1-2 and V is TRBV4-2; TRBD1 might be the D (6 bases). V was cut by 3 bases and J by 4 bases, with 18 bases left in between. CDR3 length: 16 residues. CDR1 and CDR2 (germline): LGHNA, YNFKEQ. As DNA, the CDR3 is TGTGCCAGCAGCCAGGATCAACAGGGTGGGGGCTATGGCTACACCTTC. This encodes CASSQDQQGGGYGYTF.

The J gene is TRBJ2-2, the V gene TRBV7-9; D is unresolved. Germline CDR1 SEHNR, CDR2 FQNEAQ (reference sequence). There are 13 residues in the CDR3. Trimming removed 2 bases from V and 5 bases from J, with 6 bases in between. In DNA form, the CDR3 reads TGTGCCAGCAGCTTAAGTCAGACCGGGGAGCTGTTTTTT. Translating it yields CASSLSQTGELFF. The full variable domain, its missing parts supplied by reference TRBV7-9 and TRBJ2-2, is DTGVSQNPRHKITKRGQNVTFRCDPISEHNRLYWYRQTLGQGPEFLTYFQNEAQLEKSRLLSDRFSAERPKGSFSTLEIQRTEQGDSAMYLCASSLSQTGELFFGEGSRLTVL.

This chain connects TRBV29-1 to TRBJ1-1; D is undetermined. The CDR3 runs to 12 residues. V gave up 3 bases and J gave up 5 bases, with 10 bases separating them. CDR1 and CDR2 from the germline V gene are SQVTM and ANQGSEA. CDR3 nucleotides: TGCAGCGTTGACAGCTTGAGGACTGAAGCTTTCTTT. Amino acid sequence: CSVDSLRTEAFF.

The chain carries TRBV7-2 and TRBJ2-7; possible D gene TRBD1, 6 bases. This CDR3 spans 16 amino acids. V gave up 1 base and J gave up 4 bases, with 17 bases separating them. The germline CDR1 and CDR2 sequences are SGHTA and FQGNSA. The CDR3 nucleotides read TGTGCCAGCAGCTTAGACGCAGGGGCAGGGCTATACGAGCAGTACTTC. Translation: CASSLDAGAGLYEQYF.

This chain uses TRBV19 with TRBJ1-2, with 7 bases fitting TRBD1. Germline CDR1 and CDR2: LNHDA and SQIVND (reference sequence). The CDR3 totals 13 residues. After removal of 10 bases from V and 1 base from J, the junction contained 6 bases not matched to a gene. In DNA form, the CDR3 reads TGTGCCACATCGGGACAGCTTAACTATGGCTACACCTTC. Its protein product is CATSGQLNYGYTF.

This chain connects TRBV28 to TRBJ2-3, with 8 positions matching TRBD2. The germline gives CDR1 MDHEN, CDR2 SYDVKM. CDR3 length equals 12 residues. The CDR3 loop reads CALGGRMDTQYF. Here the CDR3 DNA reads TGTGCGCTTGGCGGGAGGATGGATACGCAGTATTTT.

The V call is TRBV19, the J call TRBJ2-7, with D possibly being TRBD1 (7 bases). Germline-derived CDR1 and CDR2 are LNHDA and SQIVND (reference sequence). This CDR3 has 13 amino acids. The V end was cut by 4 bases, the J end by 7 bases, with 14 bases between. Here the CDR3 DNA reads TGTGCCAGTAGTACCCGACAGGGAGGTGAGCAGTACTTC. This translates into CASSTRQGGEQYF.

CDR3 amino acids: CATSDHRGPSYEQYF. The CDR3 DNA sequence: TGTGCCACCAGTGACCACAGGGGGCCCTCCTACGAGCAGTACTTC. V and J are TRBV24-1 and TRBJ2-7, with 9 bases that match TRBD1. J was trimmed by 0 bases and V by 4 bases; bases with no gene match: 3. The CDR3 runs 15 residues. The germline gives CDR1 KGHDR, CDR2 SFDVKD.

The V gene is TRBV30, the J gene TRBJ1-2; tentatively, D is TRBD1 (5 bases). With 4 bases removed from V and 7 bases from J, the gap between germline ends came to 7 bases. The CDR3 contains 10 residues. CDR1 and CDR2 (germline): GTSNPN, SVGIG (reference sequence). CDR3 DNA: TGTGCCTGGATGGGGCGTGGCTACACCTTC. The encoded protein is CAWMGRGYTF.

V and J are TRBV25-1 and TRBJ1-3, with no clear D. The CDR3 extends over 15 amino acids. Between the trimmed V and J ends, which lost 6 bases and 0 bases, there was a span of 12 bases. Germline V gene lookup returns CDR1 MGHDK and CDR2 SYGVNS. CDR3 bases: TGTGCCAGCAGGCTTGCAGGAAACTCTGGAAACACCATATATTTT. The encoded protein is CASRLAGNSGNTIYF.

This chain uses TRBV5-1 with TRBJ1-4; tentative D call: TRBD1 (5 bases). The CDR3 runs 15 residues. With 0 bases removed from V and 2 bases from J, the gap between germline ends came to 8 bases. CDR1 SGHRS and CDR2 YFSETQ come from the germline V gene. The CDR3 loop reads CASSLEAGTNEKLFF. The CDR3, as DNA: TGCGCCAGCAGCTTGGAGGCAGGGACTAATGAAAAACTGTTTTTT. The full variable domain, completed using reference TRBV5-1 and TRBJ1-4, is KAGVTQTPRYLIKTRGQQVTLSCSPISGHRSVSWYQQTPGQGLQFLFEYFSETQRNKGNFPGRFSGRQFSNSRSEMNVSTLELGDSALYLCASSLEAGTNEKLFFGSGTQLSVL.

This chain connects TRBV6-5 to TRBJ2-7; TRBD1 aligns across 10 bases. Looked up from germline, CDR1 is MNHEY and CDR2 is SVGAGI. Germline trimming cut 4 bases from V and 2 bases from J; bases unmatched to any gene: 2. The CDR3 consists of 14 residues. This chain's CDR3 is CASSSDRGPYEQYF. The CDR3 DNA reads TGTGCCAGCAGTTCCGACAGGGGGCCCTACGAGCAGTACTTC.

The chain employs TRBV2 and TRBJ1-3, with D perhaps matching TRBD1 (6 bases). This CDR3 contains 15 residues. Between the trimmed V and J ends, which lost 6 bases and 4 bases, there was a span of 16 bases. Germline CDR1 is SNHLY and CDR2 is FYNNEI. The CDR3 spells CASSSTGNSGNTIYF. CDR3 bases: TGTGCCAGCAGCTCTACAGGGAATTCAGGAAACACCATATATTTT.

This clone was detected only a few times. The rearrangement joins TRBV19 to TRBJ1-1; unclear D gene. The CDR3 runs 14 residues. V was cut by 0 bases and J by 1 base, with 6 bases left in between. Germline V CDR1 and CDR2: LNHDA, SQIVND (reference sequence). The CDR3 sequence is CASSIDPSNTEAFF. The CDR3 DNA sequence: TGTGCCAGTAGTATAGACCCATCGAACACTGAAGCTTTCTTT.

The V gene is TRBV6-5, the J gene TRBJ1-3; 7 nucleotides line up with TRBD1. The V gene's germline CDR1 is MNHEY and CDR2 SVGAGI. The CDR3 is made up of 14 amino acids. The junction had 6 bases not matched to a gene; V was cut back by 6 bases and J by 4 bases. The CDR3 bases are TGTGCCAGCAGGCGTACAGGGGCAGGAAACACCATATATTTT. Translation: CASRRTGAGNTIYF.

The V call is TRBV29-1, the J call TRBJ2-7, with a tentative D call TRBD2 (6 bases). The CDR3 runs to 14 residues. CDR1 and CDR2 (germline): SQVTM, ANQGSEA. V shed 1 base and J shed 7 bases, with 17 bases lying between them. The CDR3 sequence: CSVEGVSGGTEQYF. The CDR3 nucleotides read TGCAGCGTTGAAGGGGTTAGCGGTGGGACGGAGCAGTACTTC.

The CDR3 reads CASSLVAGAKEQFF. The CDR3 DNA reads as TGTGCCAGCAGCTTAGTTGCAGGGGCTAAGGAGCAGTTCTTC. V gene TRBV11-2 combines with J gene TRBJ2-1, with D perhaps TRBD1 (6 bases). CDR3 length: 14 amino acids. V was trimmed by 1 base and J by 10 bases, leaving 14 bases between them. In germline, CDR1 is SGHAT, CDR2 FQNNGV.